Detailed here is one T cell receptor beta chain. This sample stems from a study of blood T cells in healthy people across ages. Primers used in a second PCR of about 6 to 11 cycles were a sample-barcoded 5' primer and a J-beta primer mix. Tagging of each cDNA molecule was performed by a template-switch adaptor with 12 random nucleotides. Using its own MiXCR run on the 5' RACE reads, TCRdb lists one record per CDR3 protein. The data show about 1,500,000 distinct CDR3 sequences, 25% to 30% seen once. Germline assignment: CDR1 LGHDT and CDR2 YNNKEL (reference sequence). The CDR3 has 11 residues. The ends lost 1 base at V and 15 bases at J; junction bases unmatched: 2.

V usage is TRBV3-1 and J usage is TRBJ2-1, with 8 bases identical to TRBD1. Material for sequencing was blood. The sequence was collected from a woman aged 25 to 39 in good health. In DNA form, the CDR3 reads TGTGCCAGCAGCCAAGGGACAGGGTCGTTCTTC. This encodes CASSQGTGSFF.